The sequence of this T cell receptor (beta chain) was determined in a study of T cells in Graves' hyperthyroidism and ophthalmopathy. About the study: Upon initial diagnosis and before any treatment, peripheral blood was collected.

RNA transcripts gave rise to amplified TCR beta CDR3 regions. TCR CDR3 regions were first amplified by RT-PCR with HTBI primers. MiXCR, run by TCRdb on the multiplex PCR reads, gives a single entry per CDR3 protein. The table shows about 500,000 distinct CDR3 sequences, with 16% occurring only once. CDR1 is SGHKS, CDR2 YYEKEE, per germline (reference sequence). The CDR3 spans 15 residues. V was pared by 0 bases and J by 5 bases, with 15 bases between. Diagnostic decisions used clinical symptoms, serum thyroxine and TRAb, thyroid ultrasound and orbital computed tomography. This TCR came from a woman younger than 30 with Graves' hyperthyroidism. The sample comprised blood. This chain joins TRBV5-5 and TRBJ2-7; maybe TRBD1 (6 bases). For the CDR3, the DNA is TGTGCCAGCAGCTTGGAACAGGGAGACCGGGACGAGCAGTACTTC. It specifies CASSLEQGDRDEQYF.